These T cell receptor beta chains were read from a single sample in a study of cytomegalovirus exposure and HLA in healthy donors. Some clones are missing from TCRdb's copy, which holds only in-frame ones; the method was immunoSEQ multiplex PCR. Here the sample spans some 180,000 clones, 75% to 85% being singletons. The sample taken for sequencing was PBMCs. The receptors come from a woman in her fifties or sixties in good health and CMV-seronegative. Both conserved end residues are part of each CDR3. The D gene is left open where the match is weak. Clone size, where shown, is once, few, many, or a class for clones that have expanded.

j_call: TRBJ1-1
v_call: TRBV5-1
d_call: -
clone_size: -
cdr3_nt: TGCGCCAGCAGCTTGGGCAGGCAGGTGGCTGAAGCTTTCTTT
cdr3_aa: CASSLGRQVAEAFF

j_call: TRBJ1-1
v_call: TRBV6-6
d_call: -
clone_size: -
cdr3_nt: TGTGCCAGCAGTTACGGGGCGATTGAAGCTTTCTTT
cdr3_aa: CASSYGAIEAFF

j_call: TRBJ1-1
v_call: TRBV2
d_call: -
clone_size: -
cdr3_nt: TGTGCCAGCAGTCCCCAGATGAACACTGAAGCTTTCTTT
cdr3_aa: CASSPQMNTEAFF

j_call: TRBJ2-6
v_call: TRBV28
d_call: -
clone_size: -
cdr3_nt: TGTGCCAGCAGTTTAGCTGGGACTGCTGGGGCCAACGTCCTGACTTTC
cdr3_aa: CASSLAGTAGANVLTF

j_call: TRBJ2-6
v_call: TRBV9
d_call: -
clone_size: -
cdr3_nt: TGTGCCAGCAGCCCAGTCTCTGGGGCCAACGTCCTGACTTTC
cdr3_aa: CASSPVSGANVLTF

j_call: TRBJ2-7
v_call: TRBV5-1
d_call: TRBD2
clone_size: -
cdr3_nt: TGCGCCAGCAGACGTGGGGGGCTCCTAGCGGGAGTACGTCGGGACGAGCAGTACTTC
cdr3_aa: CASRRGGLLAGVRRDEQYF

j_call: TRBJ1-1
v_call: TRBV27
d_call: -
clone_size: -
cdr3_nt: TGTGCCAGCAGTTACAGGGAGATGAACACTGAAGCTTTCTTT
cdr3_aa: CASSYREMNTEAFF

j_call: TRBJ1-2
v_call: TRBV14
d_call: TRBD1
clone_size: -
cdr3_nt: TGTGCCAGCAGCCCCGGACAGGGGGCCCTCTATGGCTACACCTTC
cdr3_aa: CASSPGQGALYGYTF

j_call: TRBJ1-2
v_call: TRBV6-1
d_call: -
clone_size: once
cdr3_nt: TGTGCCAGCAGTCTACGGGAGGACTATGGCTACACCTTC
cdr3_aa: CASSLREDYGYTF

j_call: TRBJ2-1
v_call: TRBV27
d_call: TRBD2
clone_size: -
cdr3_nt: TGTGCCAGCAGCCCAAGTGGGGGAGGGAGGAATGAGCAGTTCTTC
cdr3_aa: CASSPSGGGRNEQFF

j_call: TRBJ2-1
v_call: TRBV27
d_call: -
clone_size: once
cdr3_nt: TGTGCCACCTCGACCCAGACGGAGAGCTCCTACAATGAGCAGTTCTTC
cdr3_aa: CATSTQTESSYNEQFF

j_call: TRBJ2-5
v_call: TRBV6-1
d_call: TRBD2
clone_size: -
cdr3_nt: TGTGCCAGCATTTTCGATTTGGCGGGAGACGAGACCCAGTACTTC
cdr3_aa: CASIFDLAGDETQYF

j_call: TRBJ1-5
v_call: TRBV27
d_call: -
clone_size: -
cdr3_nt: TGTGCCAGCAGTATCGGCGGGGTCGGCCAGCCCCAGCATTTT
cdr3_aa: CASSIGGVGQPQHF

j_call: TRBJ1-1
v_call: TRBV5-4
d_call: -
clone_size: -
cdr3_nt: TGTGCCAGCAGCTTTGGCTCGACGGGAGGGAACACTGAAGCTTTCTTT
cdr3_aa: CASSFGSTGGNTEAFF

j_call: TRBJ1-2
v_call: TRBV5-6
d_call: -
clone_size: -
cdr3_nt: TGTGCCAGCAGCCGGCAGGGGCGGCATGGCTACACCTTC
cdr3_aa: CASSRQGRHGYTF

j_call: TRBJ1-5
v_call: TRBV6-5
d_call: TRBD1
clone_size: -
cdr3_nt: TGTGCCAGCAGCCGCGGGACAGGGAATCAGCCCCAGCATTTT
cdr3_aa: CASSRGTGNQPQHF

j_call: TRBJ2-1
v_call: TRBV29-1
d_call: -
clone_size: few
cdr3_nt: TGCAGCGCACCCGGCGGGGTTGTCGAGGGATACAATGAGCAGTTCTTC
cdr3_aa: CSAPGGVVEGYNEQFF

j_call: TRBJ2-7
v_call: TRBV5-1
d_call: TRBD2
clone_size: -
cdr3_nt: TGCGCCAGCAGCTTGGTGGTTCGGGGGACTAGCTCCCTCGAGCAGTACTTC
cdr3_aa: CASSLVVRGTSSLEQYF

j_call: TRBJ1-1
v_call: TRBV6-1
d_call: TRBD1
clone_size: -
cdr3_nt: TGTGCCAGCAGTGAAGATTTTGGTACAGGGGGAGGGACTGAAGCTTTCTTT
cdr3_aa: CASSEDFGTGGGTEAFF

j_call: TRBJ2-6
v_call: TRBV15
d_call: -
clone_size: -
cdr3_nt: TGTGCCACCAGCAGAGTGGGCAGGGGACCCTCTGGGGCCAACGTCCTGACTTTC
cdr3_aa: CATSRVGRGPSGANVLTF

j_call: TRBJ1-2
v_call: TRBV18
d_call: -
clone_size: -
cdr3_nt: TGTGCCAGCTCACCTCCTGGCCCCGTCTATGGCTACACCTTC
cdr3_aa: CASSPPGPVYGYTF

j_call: TRBJ2-7
v_call: TRBV5-6
d_call: TRBD1
clone_size: -
cdr3_nt: TGTGCCAGCAGCTTCGGGACAGATTTTTCCTACGAGCAGTACTTC
cdr3_aa: CASSFGTDFSYEQYF

j_call: TRBJ2-6
v_call: TRBV27
d_call: TRBD1
clone_size: -
cdr3_nt: TGTGCCAGCAGTTCCATCGCCGGGACAGGGGGCGGTGGGGCCAACGTCCTGACTTTC
cdr3_aa: CASSSIAGTGGGGANVLTF

j_call: TRBJ1-2
v_call: TRBV10-1
d_call: -
clone_size: -
cdr3_nt: TGCGCCAGCAGTGAGCAAGTGGGGCAAGGCTACACCTTC
cdr3_aa: CASSEQVGQGYTF

j_call: TRBJ1-5
v_call: TRBV28
d_call: -
clone_size: -
cdr3_nt: TGTGCCAGCAGCCTTCAGGGGCCTCATCAGCCCCAGCATTTT
cdr3_aa: CASSLQGPHQPQHF

j_call: TRBJ2-2
v_call: TRBV18
d_call: -
clone_size: -
cdr3_nt: TGTGCCAGCTCACTCCAGGGGAACACCGGGGAGCTGTTTTTT
cdr3_aa: CASSLQGNTGELFF

j_call: TRBJ2-5
v_call: TRBV27
d_call: -
clone_size: -
cdr3_nt: TGTGCCAGCAGTCACCTCCGGGATACCCAAGAGACCCAGTACTTC
cdr3_aa: CASSHLRDTQETQYF

j_call: TRBJ2-2
v_call: TRBV28
d_call: TRBD2
clone_size: -
cdr3_nt: TGTGCCAGCAGGGGAATACCCGGGACTAGAGGGGTAAACACCGGGGAGCTGTTTTTT
cdr3_aa: CASRGIPGTRGVNTGELFF

j_call: TRBJ2-7
v_call: TRBV20-1
d_call: -
clone_size: -
cdr3_nt: TGCAGTGCAGTAGCTGTCGAGCAGTACTTC
cdr3_aa: CSAVAVEQYF

j_call: TRBJ1-1
v_call: TRBV18
d_call: -
clone_size: -
cdr3_nt: TGTGCCAGCTCACCATCTTCGGTCGACACTGAAGCTTTCTTT
cdr3_aa: CASSPSSVDTEAFF

j_call: TRBJ1-1
v_call: TRBV4-3
d_call: -
clone_size: -
cdr3_nt: TGCGCCAGCAGCCAAGCAGGGTTTTGGGACACTGAAGCTTTCTTT
cdr3_aa: CASSQAGFWDTEAFF

j_call: TRBJ1-1
v_call: TRBV10-3
d_call: TRBD1
clone_size: -
cdr3_nt: TGTGCCATCAGTCCTTGGCGGACAGGGGGGGTTGTACCTGAAGCTTTCTTT
cdr3_aa: CAISPWRTGGVVPEAFF

j_call: TRBJ2-7
v_call: TRBV5-1
d_call: TRBD1
clone_size: -
cdr3_nt: TGCGCCAGCAGCTTGGGGGACAGGGTCCCCTCCTACGAGCAGTACTTC
cdr3_aa: CASSLGDRVPSYEQYF

j_call: TRBJ1-1
v_call: TRBV29-1
d_call: -
clone_size: few
cdr3_nt: TGCAGCGTTGGGACAGTGAACACTGAAGCTTTCTTT
cdr3_aa: CSVGTVNTEAFF

j_call: TRBJ2-5
v_call: TRBV7-2
d_call: TRBD2
clone_size: -
cdr3_nt: TGTGCCAGCAGCACTCAAGGGTTGACTAGCGGGATGGAGACCCAGTACTTC
cdr3_aa: CASSTQGLTSGMETQYF

j_call: TRBJ2-5
v_call: TRBV6-1
d_call: -
clone_size: -
cdr3_nt: TGTGCCAGCAGTGAAATATCTCCGTTTGGTCGGTCCTCGGAGACCCAGTACTTC
cdr3_aa: CASSEISPFGRSSETQYF

j_call: TRBJ1-2
v_call: TRBV6-5
d_call: TRBD1
clone_size: -
cdr3_nt: TGTGCCAGCAGCCCAAACACAGGGGGCGCTTATGGCTACACCTTC
cdr3_aa: CASSPNTGGAYGYTF

j_call: TRBJ1-1
v_call: TRBV6-5
d_call: TRBD1
clone_size: -
cdr3_nt: TGTGCCAGCAACCCACAGGGGGCCGTGAACACTGAAGCTTTCTTT
cdr3_aa: CASNPQGAVNTEAFF

j_call: TRBJ2-5
v_call: TRBV27
d_call: TRBD1
clone_size: -
cdr3_nt: TGTGCCAGCAGTATGGACAGGGAACGTCCCCCTCACGGAGAGCAGTACTTC
cdr3_aa: CASSMDRERPPHGEQYF

j_call: TRBJ2-7
v_call: TRBV15
d_call: -
clone_size: -
cdr3_nt: TGTGCCACCAGCCTGACAGGCAAATCCTACGAGCAGTACTTC
cdr3_aa: CATSLTGKSYEQYF

j_call: TRBJ2-5
v_call: TRBV5-1
d_call: TRBD1
clone_size: -
cdr3_nt: TGCGCCAGCAGCCCGGGGACAGCTCAAGAGACCCAGTACTTC
cdr3_aa: CASSPGTAQETQYF

j_call: TRBJ1-3
v_call: TRBV2
d_call: -
clone_size: -
cdr3_nt: TGTGCCAGCAGTGAAATTGGGCACCGCGTCTCTGGAAACACCATATATTTT
cdr3_aa: CASSEIGHRVSGNTIYF

j_call: TRBJ2-1
v_call: TRBV9
d_call: TRBD2
clone_size: -
cdr3_nt: TGTGCCAGCAGCGCCCTCCCCCTAGCGGGGTCAAGCTCCTACAATGAGCAGTTCTTC
cdr3_aa: CASSALPLAGSSSYNEQFF

j_call: TRBJ2-1
v_call: TRBV7-2
d_call: TRBD2
clone_size: -
cdr3_nt: TGTGCCAGCAGCTTTAGCGGGAGGGGCTATGAGCAGTTCTTC
cdr3_aa: CASSFSGRGYEQFF

j_call: TRBJ1-2
v_call: TRBV28
d_call: TRBD1
clone_size: once
cdr3_nt: TGTGCCAGCAGCCAGGACAGGCTGGGCTACACCTTC
cdr3_aa: CASSQDRLGYTF

j_call: TRBJ1-5
v_call: TRBV9
d_call: -
clone_size: -
cdr3_nt: TGTGCCAGCAGCGCAGGGTCGGGACATCCGGGAGGGCCCCAGCATTTT
cdr3_aa: CASSAGSGHPGGPQHF

j_call: TRBJ2-7
v_call: TRBV27
d_call: -
clone_size: once
cdr3_nt: TGTGCCAGCAGTTCTCTCCGGGAGAACTACGAGCAGTACTTC
cdr3_aa: CASSSLRENYEQYF

j_call: TRBJ2-3
v_call: TRBV4-1
d_call: -
clone_size: -
cdr3_nt: TGCGCCAGCAGCCAAGATTACACTAGGAGTCTGTATTTT
cdr3_aa: CASSQDYTRSLYF

j_call: TRBJ1-2
v_call: TRBV28
d_call: -
clone_size: -
cdr3_nt: TGTGCCAGCAGTTTAAACCCCCGGGTGGCTGGCTACACCTTC
cdr3_aa: CASSLNPRVAGYTF

j_call: TRBJ2-5
v_call: TRBV2
d_call: TRBD2
clone_size: -
cdr3_nt: TGTGCCAGCAGTACAATGGGACTAGCGGGAGAGACCCAGTACTTC
cdr3_aa: CASSTMGLAGETQYF

j_call: TRBJ2-1
v_call: TRBV6-6
d_call: TRBD2
clone_size: -
cdr3_nt: TGTGCCAGCAGCCGGGGACTAGCGGGAGGATTTAATGAGCAGTTCTTC
cdr3_aa: CASSRGLAGGFNEQFF

j_call: TRBJ1-2
v_call: TRBV30
d_call: -
clone_size: -
cdr3_nt: TGTGCCTGGAGCCAGGGGCACTATGGCTACACCTTC
cdr3_aa: CAWSQGHYGYTF

j_call: TRBJ2-5
v_call: TRBV18
d_call: -
clone_size: -
cdr3_nt: TGTGCCAGCTCACGGCGACAGGAGTACCAAGAGACCCAGTACTTC
cdr3_aa: CASSRRQEYQETQYF

j_call: TRBJ2-7
v_call: TRBV4-2
d_call: -
clone_size: -
cdr3_nt: TGTGCCAGCAGCCAAGATCGCGACAGCTCCTACGAGCAGTACTTC
cdr3_aa: CASSQDRDSSYEQYF

j_call: TRBJ2-5
v_call: TRBV28
d_call: -
clone_size: -
cdr3_nt: TGTGCCAGCAGTTCCACGGACCAAGAGACCCAGTACTTC
cdr3_aa: CASSSTDQETQYF

j_call: TRBJ2-7
v_call: TRBV2
d_call: -
clone_size: -
cdr3_nt: TGTGCCAGCACAGGGTCCGTCAACCCGTACGAGCAGTACTTC
cdr3_aa: CASTGSVNPYEQYF

j_call: TRBJ2-7
v_call: TRBV7-9
d_call: TRBD2
clone_size: -
cdr3_nt: TGTGCCAGCAGTAAAAGCGGGAGGGCCACAGACGAGCAGTACTTC
cdr3_aa: CASSKSGRATDEQYF

j_call: TRBJ2-7
v_call: TRBV28
d_call: -
clone_size: -
cdr3_nt: TGTGCCAGCAGTTTGGACTTTACGGGCGAGCAGTACTTC
cdr3_aa: CASSLDFTGEQYF

j_call: TRBJ1-5
v_call: TRBV6-1
d_call: -
clone_size: -
cdr3_nt: TGTGCCAGCAGTGTAGAGATATATCAGCCCCAGCATTTT
cdr3_aa: CASSVEIYQPQHF

j_call: TRBJ1-2
v_call: TRBV30
d_call: TRBD1
clone_size: -
cdr3_nt: TGTGCCTGGAGTGTACAGGGGGGGGGCGTAGTCAACTATGGCTACACCTTC
cdr3_aa: CAWSVQGGGVVNYGYTF